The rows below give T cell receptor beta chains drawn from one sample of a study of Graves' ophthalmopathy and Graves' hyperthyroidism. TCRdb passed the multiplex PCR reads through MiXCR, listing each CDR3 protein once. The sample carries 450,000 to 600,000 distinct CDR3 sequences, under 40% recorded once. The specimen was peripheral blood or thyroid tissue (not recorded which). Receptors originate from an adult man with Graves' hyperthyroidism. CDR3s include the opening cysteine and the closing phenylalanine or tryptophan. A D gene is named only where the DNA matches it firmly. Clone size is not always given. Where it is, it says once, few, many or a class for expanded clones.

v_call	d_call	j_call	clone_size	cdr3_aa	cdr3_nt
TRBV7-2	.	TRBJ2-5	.	CASSLQGWIGQETQYF	TGTGCCAGCAGCTTACAGGGGTGGATTGGCCAAGAGACCCAGTACTTC
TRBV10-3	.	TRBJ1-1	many	CAIEMRAGAMNTEAFF	TGTGCCATCGAGATGAGGGCAGGGGCCATGAACACTGAAGCTTTCTTT
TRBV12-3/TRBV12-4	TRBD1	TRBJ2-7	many	CASTPDRATYEQYF	TGTGCCAGCACCCCGGACAGGGCGACCTACGAGCAGTACTTC
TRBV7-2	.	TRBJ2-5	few	CASSLDGGETQYF	TGTGCCAGCAGCTTAGACGGAGGAGAGACCCAGTACTTC
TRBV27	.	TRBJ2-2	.	CASSLRRGVFLSVGELFF	TGTGCCAGCAGTTTAAGGAGGGGGGTCTTCTTATCGGTCGGGGAGCTGTTTTTT
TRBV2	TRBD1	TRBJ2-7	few	CASSVGHGFEGAASYEQYF	TGTGCCAGCAGTGTGGGGCATGGGTTTGAGGGGGCGGCCTCCTACGAGCAGTACTTC
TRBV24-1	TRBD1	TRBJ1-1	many	CAVLTRGRVDTEAFF	TGTGCCGTATTAACCAGGGGGCGGGTTGACACTGAAGCTTTCTTT
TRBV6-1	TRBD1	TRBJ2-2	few	CASRDRASGELFF	TGTGCCAGCAGAGACAGGGCCTCCGGGGAGCTGTTTTTT
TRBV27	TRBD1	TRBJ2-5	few	CASRRSRQGDQETQYF	TGTGCCAGCAGAAGGTCCCGGCAGGGGGACCAAGAGACCCAGTACTTC
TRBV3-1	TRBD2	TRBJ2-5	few	CASSPLAGGGETQYF	TGTGCCAGCAGCCCACTAGCGGGGGGTGGGGAGACCCAGTACTTC
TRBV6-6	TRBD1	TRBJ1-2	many	CASTQGRGQMWYGYTF	TGTGCCAGCACCCAGGGGAGGGGACAGATGTGGTATGGCTACACCTTC
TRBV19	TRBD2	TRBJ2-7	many	CASSPRVLAGGYEQYF	TGTGCCAGTAGCCCTCGAGTACTAGCGGGGGGCTACGAGCAGTACTTC
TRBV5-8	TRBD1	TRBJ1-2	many	CASSPYRQGANGYTF	TGTGCCAGCAGCCCATATCGACAGGGGGCGAATGGCTACACCTTC
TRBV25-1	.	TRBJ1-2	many	CASHLPRDGYTF	TGTGCCAGCCACCTACCTCGGGATGGCTACACCTTC
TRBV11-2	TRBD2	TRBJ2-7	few	CASSLEVRRLAGPSSYEQYF	TGTGCCAGCAGCTTAGAGGTCAGAAGACTAGCGGGACCGAGCTCCTACGAGCAGTACTTC
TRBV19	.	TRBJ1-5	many	CASSIPQTSSNQPQHF	TGTGCCAGTAGTATACCCCAGACCTCTAGCAATCAGCCCCAGCATTTT
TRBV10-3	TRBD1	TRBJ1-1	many	CAISVTGSNTEAFF	TGTGCCATCAGCGTGACAGGGTCGAACACTGAAGCTTTCTTT
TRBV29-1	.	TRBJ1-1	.	CSVRADEAFF	TGCAGCGTGAGGGCGGACGAAGCTTTCTTT
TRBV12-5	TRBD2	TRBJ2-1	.	CASSADPLAGVGNEQFF	TGTGCCAGCAGTGCAGACCCGTTAGCGGGAGTTGGCAATGAGCAGTTCTTC
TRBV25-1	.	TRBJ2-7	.	CASSARDRASYEQYF	TGTGCCAGCAGTGCTAGAGATCGGGCCTCCTACGAGCAGTACTTC
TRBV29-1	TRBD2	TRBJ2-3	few	CSVVFGTSRSTDTQYF	TGCAGCGTGGTTTTTGGGACTAGCAGAAGCACAGATACGCAGTATTTT
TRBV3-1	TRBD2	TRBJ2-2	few	CASSPAGATGELFF	TGTGCCAGCAGCCCAGCGGGAGCCACCGGGGAGCTGTTTTTT
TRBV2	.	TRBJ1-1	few	CASRRQESTEAFF	TGTGCCAGCAGACGACAGGAAAGCACTGAAGCTTTCTTT
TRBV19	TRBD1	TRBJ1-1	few	CASSFRTGWTEAFF	TGTGCCAGTAGTTTCCGGACAGGGTGGACTGAAGCTTTCTTT
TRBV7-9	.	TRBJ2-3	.	CASSLWGATSTDTQYF	TGTGCCAGCAGCTTATGGGGGGCCACCAGCACAGATACGCAGTATTTT